The rows below give T cell receptor beta chains drawn from one sample of a study of T cell changes during pregnancy in multiple sclerosis. Profiled with immunoSEQ multiplex PCR; TCRdb holds only in-frame clones, not every one. The table shows about 40,000 clones, with 93% occurring only once. The sequencing used CD4+ T cells from peripheral blood mononuclear cells, collected in the first trimester of pregnancy. The origin of the receptors is a female donor with multiple sclerosis, enrolled in a pregnancy study. Both conserved end residues are part of each CDR3. A D gene is named only where the DNA matches it firmly. Only some rows state a clone size, as once, few, many or a class for expanded clones.

-	-	TRBV29-1	TRBJ1-2	CSTTVGVYGYTF	TGCAGCACTACGGTAGGGGTCTATGGCTACACCTTC
TRBD1	-	TRBV6-5	TRBJ2-7	CASSSKRQGGYEQYF	TGTGCCAGCAGTTCTAAGAGACAGGGGGGCTACGAGCAGTACTTC
TRBD1	-	TRBV6-1	TRBJ1-2	CASSDGTGDAYGYTF	TGTGCCAGCAGTGACGGGACAGGGGACGCCTATGGCTACACCTTC
-	-	TRBV6-1	TRBJ2-1	CASSEGYPDEQFF	TGTGCCAGCAGTGAAGGTTACCCGGATGAGCAGTTCTTC
-	-	TRBV27	TRBJ2-6	CASSSMSSGANVLTF	TGTGCCAGCAGTTCAATGAGCTCTGGGGCCAACGTCCTGACTTTC
-	-	TRBV6-1	TRBJ2-1	CASSAWDSGEQFF	TGTGCCAGCAGTGCTTGGGACTCGGGTGAGCAGTTCTTC
-	-	TRBV7-3	TRBJ2-1	CASSSPIHNEQFF	TGTGCCAGCAGCTCCCCCATCCACAATGAGCAGTTCTTC
TRBD2	-	TRBV5-1	TRBJ2-3	CASSRWEGSTDTQYF	TGCGCCAGCAGTAGGTGGGAGGGAAGCACAGATACGCAGTATTTT
TRBD2	-	TRBV9	TRBJ2-1	CASSVDSGGAYNEQFF	TGTGCCAGCAGCGTAGATAGCGGGGGTGCCTACAATGAGCAGTTCTTC
-	-	TRBV19	TRBJ1-5	CASRQGNQPQHF	TGTGCCAGTAGACAGGGCAATCAGCCCCAGCATTTT
TRBD1	-	TRBV10-1	TRBJ2-7	CASSGDRGYYEQYF	TGCGCCAGCAGTGGGGACAGGGGATACTACGAGCAGTACTTC
-	-	TRBV29-1	TRBJ2-7	CSVLREEQYF	TGCAGCGTCCTCCGGGAAGAGCAGTACTTC
-	once	TRBV18	TRBJ2-2	CASFRTNTGELFF	TGTGCCAGCTTTAGAACGAACACCGGGGAGCTGTTTTTT
TRBD1	-	TRBV28	TRBJ2-5	CASRRQGEETQYF	TGTGCCAGCAGACGACAGGGCGAGGAGACCCAGTACTTC
TRBD1	once	TRBV5-1	TRBJ1-2	CASSPMTGGHYGYTF	TGCGCCAGCAGCCCAATGACAGGGGGTCACTATGGCTACACCTTC
-	-	TRBV19	TRBJ2-2	CATKEHGGNTGELFF	TGTGCCACTAAGGAACACGGGGGGAACACCGGGGAGCTGTTTTTT
-	-	TRBV7-8	TRBJ2-7	CASSLSGGEQYF	TGTGCCAGCAGCTTAAGTGGCGGCGAGCAGTACTTC
-	-	TRBV6-6	TRBJ1-5	CASSYSMNQPQHF	TGTGCCAGCAGTTACTCTATGAATCAGCCCCAGCATTTT
-	once	TRBV21-1	TRBJ2-7	CASRKGGEIKIYEQYF	TGTGCCAGCAGGAAAGGGGGAGAGATTAAAATCTACGAGCAGTACTTC
-	-	TRBV29-1	TRBJ2-1	CSVEGDTVVRIF	TGCAGCGTCGAAGGGGACACCGTCGTCAGGATCTTC
-	-	TRBV15	TRBJ2-5	CATSRGQGFGETQYF	TGTGCCACCAGCAGAGGTCAGGGCTTCGGGGAGACCCAGTACTTC
-	-	TRBV9	TRBJ1-1	CASSPGAGRMNTEAFF	TGTGCCAGCAGCCCCGGAGCGGGACGAATGAACACTGAAGCTTTCTTT
-	-	TRBV4-1	TRBJ1-2	CASSQAAGWRGYTF	TGCGCCAGCAGCCAAGCCGCAGGGTGGCGCGGCTACACCTTC
TRBD1	-	TRBV5-4	TRBJ2-5	CASSIKTGGQETQYF	TGTGCCAGCAGCATAAAGACAGGGGGCCAAGAGACCCAGTACTTC
-	-	TRBV5-1	TRBJ2-7	CASSSPLALGHEQYF	TGCGCCAGCAGCTCCCCACTCGCGCTGGGCCACGAGCAGTACTTC
TRBD2	-	TRBV7-3	TRBJ2-1	CASSFGGGNNEQFF	TGTGCCAGCAGCTTCGGCGGGGGTAACAATGAGCAGTTCTTC
-	-	TRBV25-1	TRBJ1-1	CASSGPGVRNTEAFF	TGTGCCAGCAGTGGGCCAGGGGTTCGGAACACTGAAGCTTTCTTT
TRBD1	-	TRBV5-1	TRBJ2-1	CASSLGDSSYNEQFF	TGCGCCAGCAGCTTGGGGGACAGCTCCTACAATGAGCAGTTCTTC
TRBD1	-	TRBV5-1	TRBJ1-1	CASSRQGENTEAFF	TGCGCCAGCAGCCGACAGGGAGAGAACACTGAAGCTTTCTTT
-	-	TRBV9	TRBJ1-1	CASSVVHSSEAFF	TGTGCCAGCAGCGTAGTACACAGCTCTGAAGCTTTCTTT
-	-	TRBV27	TRBJ2-7	CASSPRRSYEQYF	TGTGCCAGCAGCCCCCGACGGAGTTACGAGCAGTACTTC
TRBD2	once	TRBV5-1	TRBJ2-1	CASSPSGLAGSYNEQFF	TGCGCCAGCAGCCCCTCTGGACTAGCGGGTTCTTACAATGAGCAGTTCTTC
-	-	TRBV7-3	TRBJ2-7	CASSLMDYKQYF	TGTGCCAGCAGCTTAATGGACTACAAGCAGTACTTC
TRBD1	-	TRBV4-2	TRBJ1-4	CASSQDGGTGYEKLFF	TGTGCCAGCAGCCAAGATGGCGGGACAGGGTATGAAAAACTGTTTTTT
TRBD1	-	TRBV30	TRBJ1-3	CAWSRTGSGNTIYF	TGTGCCTGGAGTCGGACAGGTTCTGGAAACACCATATATTTT
TRBD1	-	TRBV30	TRBJ1-2	CAWTRDSYSYGYTF	TGTGCCTGGACCCGGGACAGTTATTCCTATGGCTACACCTTC
-	-	TRBV5-1	TRBJ1-3	CASSSGQGFSGNTIYF	TGCGCCAGCAGCTCCGGGCAGGGTTTCTCTGGAAACACCATATATTTT
TRBD1	-	TRBV30	TRBJ1-4	CAWSVRTGGFSTNEKLFF	TGTGCCTGGAGTGTACGGACAGGGGGCTTTTCAACTAATGAAAAACTGTTTTTT
-	once	TRBV6-1	TRBJ1-6	CASSEARYRASYNSPLHF	TGTGCCAGCAGTGAAGCTCGGTACAGGGCCTCCTATAATTCACCCCTCCACTTT
-	-	TRBV27	TRBJ1-2	CASMGTAPGNYGYTF	TGTGCCAGCATGGGAACAGCGCCAGGGAACTATGGCTACACCTTC
-	-	TRBV4-1	TRBJ2-5	CASSQDWTSQETQYF	TGCGCCAGCAGCCAAGATTGGACAAGCCAAGAGACCCAGTACTTC
TRBD1	-	TRBV6-5	TRBJ2-3	CASSYGQGGTDTQYF	TGTGCCAGCAGTTACGGACAGGGCGGCACAGATACGCAGTATTTT
-	-	TRBV28	TRBJ1-1	CAIKNIQGNTEAFF	TGTGCCATTAAAAATATTCAGGGGAACACTGAAGCTTTCTTT
-	-	TRBV10-3	TRBJ1-1	CAISQGTSNTEAFF	TGTGCCATCAGCCAGGGGACGTCGAACACTGAAGCTTTCTTT
-	-	TRBV5-4	TRBJ2-3	CASSLVQASTDTQYF	TGTGCCAGCAGCTTGGTACAGGCTTCCACAGATACGCAGTATTTT
-	-	TRBV30	TRBJ2-7	CACGIYEQYF	TGTGCCTGCGGGATCTACGAGCAGTACTTC
TRBD1	once	TRBV5-4	TRBJ1-2	CASSSQGALGYTF	TGTGCCAGCAGCTCTCAGGGGGCGCTCGGCTACACCTTC
-	once	TRBV13	TRBJ1-2	CASSFTGSHYGYTF	TGTGCCAGCAGCTTCACAGGTTCTCACTATGGCTACACCTTC
-	-	TRBV5-1	TRBJ1-5	CASSWGPEGNQPQHF	TGCGCCAGCAGCTGGGGCCCCGAGGGCAATCAGCCCCAGCATTTT
-	-	TRBV2	TRBJ2-1	CASGGPPSSYNEQFF	TGTGCCAGTGGAGGGCCACCGTCCTCCTACAATGAGCAGTTCTTC
-	-	TRBV15	TRBJ1-5	CATTQGSNQPQHF	TGTGCCACCACCCAGGGTAGCAATCAGCCCCAGCATTTT
TRBD1	-	TRBV7-3	TRBJ2-3	CASRAGTGLYF	TGTGCCAGCAGGGCCGGGACAGGGTTGTATTTT
TRBD1	-	TRBV7-9	TRBJ2-5	CASSVDRVTETQYF	TGTGCCAGCAGCGTGGACAGGGTAACAGAGACCCAGTACTTC